This note documents a single TCR beta chain sequence. Its target is not known. TCRdb keeps only in-frame clones here, not all; method: immunoSEQ multiplex PCR. This table holds over a million clones, 75% to 85% found once. None of the donors, who were healthy HIV-negative adults, had recently had acute infections or vaccinations. This CDR3 contains 13 residues. Per germline, CDR1 SGDLS and CDR2 YYNGEE. V lost 3 bases and J 4 bases, leaving 10 bases between the germline ends. This sample stems from a study of shared clonotypes between healthy human individuals. General study findings and limits: The study found approximately 5% of naive CD4 clonotypes shared across a few donors.

This receptor was obtained from a man between 18 and 35 years old in good health. Some clones in this sample may be carry-over from other donors' samples. The sample was memory CD4+ T cells from PBMCs. Subset given: CD45RA-negative fraction. The rearrangement links TRBV9 to TRBJ2-5; D gene ambiguous. DNA of the CDR3: TGTGCCAGCAGCGGGAGTTCTCGAGAGACCCAGTACTTC. Its translation: CASSGSSRETQYF. Full variable domain (remainder filled in from reference TRBV9 and TRBJ2-5): DSGVTQTPKHLITATGQRVTLRCSPRSGDLSVYWYQQSLDQGLQFLIQYYNGEERAKGNILERFSAQQFPDLHSELNLSSLELGDSALYFCASSGSSRETQYFGPGTRLLVL.